These 28 T cell receptor beta chains were sequenced from one sample in a study of human T cells and chemical hapten exposure (dated by TCRdb to the early 2020s). Sample time point, as interpreted from the label and publication: patch test 2, 6 weeks after DPC sensitization. In light of the paper, this sample's treatment or condition label describes: therapeutic diphenylcyclopropenone sensitization with weekly scalp DPC. Library preparation employed RACE. Sequencing was performed on a NextSeq 500. The raw public data were reprocessed by TCRdb itself: fastp quality trimming at Q25, MiXCR clonotype calling, in-frame beta chains only. Each record represents a unique CDR3 protein, reported with the most common genes and DNA among its rows. The sample records a few hundred thousand distinct CDR3 sequences, roughly 6% of which are singletons. Less than 6.5% of the sample is in the top ten clones. Here the sequenced sample was whole blood, taken in connection with sensitization to the hapten diphenylcyclopropenone (DPC). The receptors come from a woman aged 18-29 years with alopecia areata. Some clones in this sample may be carry-over from other donors' samples.

This clonotype has ten or more counts. The J gene is TRBJ1-1, the V gene TRBV12-3 or TRBV12-4; D might be TRBD1 (6 bases). This CDR3 is built from 14 residues. V lost 4 bases and J lost 2, with 11 bases in between. CDR3 protein: CASSSGHSNTEAFF. The CDR3 nucleotides are TGTGCCAGCAGTTCGGGACATTCAAACACTGAAGCTTTCTTT.

At least ten counts were recorded for this clonotype. This chain links TRBV5-1 with TRBJ1-2; D is undetermined. V lost 5 bases and J lost 0, with 11 bases in between. CDR1 SGHRS and CDR2 YFSETQ come from the germline V gene. There are 14 residues in the CDR3. This CDR3 is CASRITTPNYGYTF. The CDR3, as DNA: TGCGCCAGCAGGATTACGACACCTAACTATGGCTACACCTTC.

The chain carries TRBV29-1 and TRBJ2-7; 12 positions match TRBD1. The CDR3 has 14 residues. Unmatched junction bases numbered 4, after V lost 0 bases and J lost 7 bases. The germline gives CDR1 SQVTM, CDR2 ANQGSEA. CDR3 nucleotides: TGCAGCGTTGAAGACCGGGACAGGGGGCGTGAGCAGTACTTC. Translated: CSVEDRDRGREQYF.

This clonotype occurred many times. V is TRBV6-4 and J is TRBJ2-3, with D possibly being TRBD2 (6 bases). Per germline, CDR1 MRHNA and CDR2 SNTAGT. CDR3 size: 14 residues. Trimming left V 3 bases short and J 5 bases short, with 12 bases between. The CDR3 spells CASSEKEEGDTQYF. Written as DNA, the CDR3 is TGTGCCAGCAGTGAGAAGGAGGAGGGAGATACGCAGTATTTT.

There are a few counts of this clonotype. The rearrangement uses TRBV5-1 and TRBJ2-6; TRBD1 agrees at 7 bases. Germline CDR1 is SGHRS and CDR2 is YFSETQ. With V trimmed by 5 bases and J by 1 base, 15 bases remained unmatched. This CDR3 contains 19 residues. The CDR3 loop reads CASSPDPKNRGSGANVLTF. The DNA of the CDR3 is TGCGCCAGCAGTCCCGACCCAAAAAACAGGGGATCTGGGGCCAACGTCCTGACTTTC.

This chain connects TRBV6-5 to TRBJ1-5; 8 bases fit TRBD1. Germline values: CDR1 MNHEY, CDR2 SVGAGI. The CDR3 is 18 residues long. The trim removed 2 bases at V and 0 bases at J, leaving 9 bases unmatched. CDR3 DNA sequence: TGTGCCAGCAGTTACACGGGACAGGTAGTAAATAGCAATCAGCCCCAGCATTTT. Translation gives CASSYTGQVVNSNQPQHF.

This clonotype showed up many times. This chain links TRBV7-2 with TRBJ2-3; D perhaps matches TRBD2 (6 bases). CDR3 size: 12 residues. Trimming removed 9 bases at V and 3 bases at J, with 10 bases between. Germline V gene data show CDR1 as SGHTA and CDR2 as FQGNSA. The CDR3: CARAEGTDTQYF. DNA for the CDR3: TGTGCCAGGGCGGAGGGGACAGATACGCAGTATTTT.

This clonotype came up many times. J is TRBJ2-3 and V is TRBV29-1; no firm D call. V lost 3 bases to trimming and J lost 4 bases, with 11 bases between them. CDR1 is SQVTM, CDR2 ANQGSEA, per germline. The CDR3 consists of 13 residues. CDR3 in amino acids: CSVDSTPSDTQYF. Here the CDR3 DNA reads TGCAGCGTTGATTCCACACCTTCAGATACGCAGTATTTT.

This clonotype was picked up a small number of times. The CDR3 protein is CATRETKNIQYF. In nucleotides, the CDR3 is TGTGCCACGCGAGAAACCAAAAACATTCAGTACTTC. V gene TRBV10-3 combines with J gene TRBJ2-4; D is unclear. The germline V gene encodes CDR1 ENHRY and CDR2 SYGVKD. The CDR3 has 12 residues. The V gene lost 10 bases and the J gene lost 2 bases, with 9 bases spanning the gap.

In this sample, this clonotype turned up many times. The chain is built from TRBV29-1 and TRBJ1-2, with 8 bases matching TRBD1. Germline V gene data show CDR1 as SQVTM and CDR2 as ANQGSEA. The CDR3 loop spans 13 amino acids. V lost 6 bases to trimming and J lost 4 bases; unmatched junction nucleotides: 7. CDR3 region: CSVGGQGGYGYTF. Written as DNA, the CDR3 is TGCAGCGTCGGTGGACAGGGTGGCTATGGCTACACCTTC.

The chain is built from TRBV6-2 or TRBV6-3 and TRBJ2-7, with a weak D call TRBD1 (6 bases). This CDR3 spans 15 amino acids. V was shortened by 7 bases and J by 6 bases, with 22 bases between the two germline ends. Per the germline V gene, CDR1 is MNHEY and CDR2 is SVGEGT. The CDR3 sequence: CASTKVQGTLFEQYF. CDR3 coding DNA: TGTGCCAGCACCAAAGTACAGGGTACCCTTTTCGAGCAGTACTTC.

This clonotype was detected ten times or more. V is TRBV5-1 and J is TRBJ2-5; 9 nucleotides agree with TRBD2. The germline gives CDR1 SGHRS, CDR2 YFSETQ. The CDR3 extends over 16 amino acids. The trim removed 3 bases at V and 4 bases at J, leaving 10 bases unmatched. This CDR3 reads CASSSPAGGQGETQYF. The CDR3 DNA sequence: TGCGCCAGCAGCTCTCCGGCGGGGGGGCAAGGAGAGACCCAGTACTTC.

This clonotype was seen many times. This chain uses TRBV3-1 with TRBJ1-1, with D possibly being TRBD1 (5 bases). Looked up from germline, CDR1 is LGHDT and CDR2 is YNNKEL (reference sequence). V was cut by 4 bases and J by 4 bases, with 19 bases left in between. This CDR3 has 16 amino acids. CDR3 in DNA: TGTGCCAGCAGCCGGCGGGACGGCGTCACTATCACTGAAGCTTTCTTT. Translation: CASSRRDGVTITEAFF.

About this clonotype itself: A much larger clone differs by one base, so this may be a read error. The chain joins TRBV7-3 to TRBJ1-1; a possible D gene is TRBD1 (5 bases). The germline gives CDR1 SGHTA, CDR2 FQGTGA. The CDR3 covers 18 residues. CDR3 amino acids: CAISLNPPSPTVNTEAFF. CDR3 in DNA: TGTGCCATCAGCTTAAATCCCCCCTCCCCGACAGTGAACACTGAAGCTTTCTTT. The complete variable domain, with remaining parts taken from reference TRBV7-3 and TRBJ1-1, reads GAGVSQTPSNKVTEKGKYVELRCDPISGHTALYWYRQSLGQGPEFLIYFQGTGAADDSGLPNDRFFAVRPEGSVSTLKIQRTERGDSAVYLCAISLNPPSPTVNTEAFFGQGTRLTVV.

At least ten counts were recorded for this clonotype. CDR3 loop: CASSSDTGELFF. CDR3 nucleotides: TGTGCCAGCAGCTCGGACACCGGGGAGCTGTTTTTT. V usage is TRBV9 and J usage is TRBJ2-2, with D hard to call. The CDR3 totals 12 residues. The ends were cut back, 4 bases at V and 3 bases at J, with 4 bases in the middle. The germline gives CDR1 SGDLS, CDR2 YYNGEE.

The chain combines TRBV6-5 with TRBJ1-4; maybe TRBD1 (5 bases). The CDR3 is 15 amino acids. Trimming removed 0 bases from V and 5 bases from J, with 10 bases in between. Germline CDR1 and CDR2: MNHEY and SVGAGI. The CDR3 reads CASSYSGTSNEKLFF. The CDR3 DNA sequence: TGTGCCAGCAGTTACTCTGGGACGTCCAATGAAAAACTGTTTTTT.

This clonotype was found a few times. The chain carries TRBV7-2 and TRBJ1-2; D call uncertain. V lost 2 bases, J lost 4 bases, and 11 bases lay in between. The CDR3 contains 14 residues. Germline CDR1 SGHTA, CDR2 FQGNSA. The CDR3, as DNA: TGTGCCAGCAGCTTATCTTCAGGAGCCTATGGCTACACCTTC. This translates into CASSLSSGAYGYTF.

This clonotype was seen ten or more times. The V and J genes are TRBV10-3 and TRBJ2-3; TRBD2 agrees at 8 bases. Germline CDR1 and CDR2: ENHRY and SYGVKD. V dropped 4 bases and J dropped 4; count of bases not matched to a gene: 4. The CDR3 length is 14 residues. In DNA form, the CDR3 reads TGTGCCATCAGTGCATCAGCGGGGGCAGATACGCAGTATTTT. It encodes CAISASAGADTQYF.

This clonotype was observed at least ten times. The chain links TRBV5-1 to TRBJ2-7; 10 nucleotides match TRBD2. V was clipped by 1 base and J by 3 bases; unmatched bases: 1. Germline lookup yields CDR1 SGHRS and CDR2 YFSETQ. CDR3 length: 14 residues. The CDR3 is CASSLSSGSYEQYF. CDR3 DNA: TGCGCCAGCAGCTTGTCTAGCGGGAGCTACGAGCAGTACTTC. Filled out from reference TRBV5-1 and TRBJ2-7, the complete variable domain reads KAGVTQTPRYLIKTRGQQVTLSCSPISGHRSVSWYQQTPGQGLQFLFEYFSETQRNKGNFPGRFSGRQFSNSRSEMNVSTLELGDSALYLCASSLSSGSYEQYFGPGTRLTVT.

This clonotype was seen ten or more times. The rearrangement links TRBV18 to TRBJ2-3; 8 positions match TRBD1. J gave up 2 bases and V 8 bases, and 6 bases lay outside the gene matches. From germline, CDR1 is KGHSH and CDR2 LQKENI. The CDR3 runs to 14 residues. CDR3 in DNA: TGTGCCAGCCTGCAGGGGGCGTCCACAGATACGCAGTATTTT. Translation: CASLQGASTDTQYF. The whole variable domain, remainder taken from reference TRBV18 and TRBJ2-3, is NAGVMQNPRHLVRRRGQEARLRCSPMKGHSHVYWYRQLPEEGLKFMVYLQKENIIDESGMPKERFSAEFPKEGPSILRIQQVVRGDSAAYFCASLQGASTDTQYFGPGTRLTVL.

The chain uses TRBV7-2 and TRBJ2-3; D is unclear. The CDR3 has 12 residues. Germline CDR1 reads SGHTA; CDR2 reads FQGNSA. V lost 8 bases and J 6 bases, leaving 12 bases between the germline ends. CDR3: CASGFPRDTQYF. The DNA of the CDR3 is TGTGCCAGCGGATTCCCCAGGGATACGCAGTATTTT.

V and J are TRBV12-3 or TRBV12-4 and TRBJ2-7, with 7 positions matching TRBD2. After removal of 1 base from V and 2 bases from J, the junction contained 5 bases not matched to a gene. The CDR3 length is 15 residues. CDR3 amino acids: CASSLGSGAAYEQYF. In DNA, the CDR3 is TGTGCCAGCAGTTTAGGGAGCGGGGCCGCCTACGAGCAGTACTTC.

The rearrangement uses TRBV12-3 or TRBV12-4 and TRBJ2-1; a weak D match, TRBD1 (6 bases). V gave up 7 bases and J gave up 3 bases, with 10 bases separating them. This CDR3 is 13 amino acids long. CDR3 amino acids: CASTPDSYNEQFF. The CDR3 coding sequence is TGTGCCAGCACCCCGGACAGCTACAATGAGCAGTTCTTC.

The chain recombines TRBV5-1 with TRBJ2-5, with 8 bases lining up with TRBD2. Looked up from germline, CDR1 is SGHRS and CDR2 is YFSETQ. The CDR3 covers 16 residues. The trim removed 0 bases at V and 1 base at J, leaving 5 bases unmatched. CDR3 loop: CASSLEGLGGQETQYF. For the CDR3, the DNA is TGCGCCAGCAGCTTGGAGGGACTAGGGGGCCAAGAGACCCAGTACTTC.

This rearrangement joins TRBV12-3 or TRBV12-4 to TRBJ2-3; TRBD2 agrees at 9 bases. Trimming at V came to 10 bases and at J to 1 base, leaving 3 bases not matched to a gene. This CDR3 region has 13 residues. In DNA form, the CDR3 reads TGTGCCACCATAGCGGGGGGCACAGATACGCAGTATTTT. Translation: CATIAGGTDTQYF.

This clonotype was recorded a few times. The chain links TRBV7-9 to TRBJ1-1; D is perhaps TRBD1 (5 bases). V was pared by 5 bases and J by 10 bases, with 14 bases between. The CDR3 contains 12 residues. The germline V gene has CDR1 SEHNR and CDR2 FQNEAQ (reference sequence). The CDR3 region is CASSQARDRAFF. CDR3 nucleotides: TGTGCCAGCAGCCAGGCCAGGGACCGAGCTTTCTTT.

This sequence joins TRBV3-1 and TRBJ2-4; D may match TRBD1 or TRBD2 (5 bases each). The CDR3 runs 12 residues. The germline V and J ends were trimmed by 3 bases and 6 bases, with 6 bases remaining between them. Germline V lookup: CDR1 LGHDT, CDR2 YNNKEL (reference sequence). The CDR3 is CASSHGGNIQYF. CDR3 sequence (DNA): TGTGCCAGCAGCCATGGGGGAAACATTCAGTACTTC. The full variable domain, with the rest looked up from reference TRBV3-1 and TRBJ2-4, is DTAVSQTPKYLVTQMGNDKSIKCEQNLGHDTMYWYKQDSKKFLKIMFSYNNKELIINETVPNRFSPKSPDKAHLNLHINSLELGDSAVYFCASSHGGNIQYFGAGTRLSVL.

Ten or more counts support this clonotype. This sequence joins TRBV4-3 and TRBJ2-1, with D unresolved. The ends were cut back, 0 bases at V and 12 bases at J, with 18 bases in the middle. The CDR3 loop spans 15 amino acids. Germline V gene sequence: CDR1 LGHNA, CDR2 YSLEER. The CDR3 sequence is CASSQDGVVVGVQFF. The CDR3, as DNA: TGCGCCAGCAGCCAAGATGGGGTGGTAGTTGGGGTGCAGTTCTTC.